One and the same sample provided the 2 T cell receptor beta chains below, sequenced in a study of blood T cell repertoires in COVID-19. Method: immunoSEQ multiplex PCR; TCRdb's copy keeps in-frame clones and lacks some. Of approximately 290,000 clones in the sample, around 92% are singletons; the top ten hold around 10%. Sample: peripheral blood. These receptors originate from a woman aged 30 to 39 with COVID-19, enrolled during active disease.

CDR3 sequence (DNA): TGTGCCAGCAGTATCGGGTCCTCAGAAAAACTGTTTTTT. This sequence encodes CASSIGSSEKLFF. The chain couples TRBV12-3 or TRBV12-4 to TRBJ1-4; D remains ambiguous. The CDR3 length is 13 residues. V was pared by 5 bases and J by 8 bases, with 12 bases between.

The chain combines TRBV3-1 (or the pseudogene TRBV3-2) with TRBJ2-5; 14 bases align to TRBD2. Trimming took 1 base from V and 7 from J; bases not matched to a gene: 2. This CDR3 region has 15 residues. Germline V gene data show CDR1 as LGHDT and CDR2 as YNNKEL (reference sequence). CDR3 loop: CASSQATSGGATQYF. The CDR3, as DNA: TGTGCCAGCAGCCAAGCGACTAGCGGGGGGGCGACCCAGTACTTC.